The text below deals with one TCR beta chain. CDR1 and CDR2 (germline): LNHDA, SQIVND (reference sequence). V lost 6 bases and J 5 bases, leaving 7 bases between the germline ends. The CDR3 sequence is 11 residues long. This entry belongs to a study of blood T cell repertoires in COVID-19. In the study overall: The analysed material was cDNA or gDNA that came from T cells, B-cell-depleted T cells, or PBMCs.

Original processing methods: The authors estimated nucleated cell counts from reference gene primer amplification. Sequencing was performed with immunoSEQ multiplex PCR; in TCRdb, only in-frame clones are kept and a portion is missing. V, J and clone size were drawn from that table, and D and trimming were deduced from the DNA. This table has under 300,000 clones, 80% to 85% appearing once. This TCR was recovered from a woman aged 60-75 years with active or convalescent COVID-19. Sequencing was done on a sample of peripheral blood. This rearrangement joins TRBV19 to TRBJ1-2; D gene ambiguous. The chain's CDR3 is CASRGRYGYTF. CDR3 nucleotides: TGTGCCAGTAGGGGCAGATATGGCTACACCTTC.